Described below is a single T cell receptor beta chain sequence and its context. TCRdb's copy holds only in-frame clones and misses some; the assay was immunoSEQ multiplex PCR. The sample shows around 300,000 clones, approximately 85% of them seen only once. The germline V and J ends were trimmed by 3 bases and 3 bases, with 12 bases remaining between them. Germline loops: CDR1 MNHEY, CDR2 SMNVEV (reference sequence). The CDR3 loop spans 14 amino acids. The source of the sample is a study of blood T cell repertoires in COVID-19. Overall study context: T cells, B-cell-depleted T cells, or PBMCs provided the cDNA or gDNA that served as material.

This sequence was found in a man aged 18 to 29 with active or convalescent COVID-19. Sequenced input: peripheral blood. The chain combines TRBV27 with TRBJ2-7; tentative D call: TRBD2 (5 bases). CDR3 in amino acids: CASSFVGSGYEQYF. In DNA, the CDR3 is TGTGCCAGCAGTTTTGTTGGGAGTGGCTACGAGCAGTACTTC.